Below, 31 T cell receptor beta chains from the same sample are listed, as sequenced in a study of blood T cells in healthy people across ages. It was with a sample-barcoded 5' primer and a J-beta primer mix that a second PCR of roughly 7 to 12 cycles was run. TCRdb re-called the 5' RACE reads with MiXCR, one entry per CDR3 protein. Seen here are approximately 2,000,000 distinct CDR3 sequences, about 39% observed once, and the top ten hold 23%. Sequenced: blood. All receptors come from a human donor in good health.

This clonotype was seen repeatedly, ten times or more. The V and J genes are TRBV11-3 and TRBJ2-1, with 9 bases fitting TRBD2. Germline CDR1 and CDR2: SGHNT and YENEEA. Unmatched junction bases numbered 7, after V lost 2 bases and J lost 8 bases. This CDR3 is 15 amino acids long. DNA of the CDR3: TGTGCCAGCAGCTTACGAGCTAGCGGGGTCTATGAGCAGTTCTTC. It specifies CASSLRASGVYEQFF.

This clonotype was counted between two and nine times. The rearrangement joins TRBV2 to TRBJ1-2; no firm D call. The germline gives CDR1 SNHLY, CDR2 FYNNEI. V was shortened by 1 base and J by 4 bases, with 13 bases between the two germline ends. The CDR3 is 15 residues long. The CDR3 loop reads CASSEDGITTYGYTF. The DNA of the CDR3 is TGTGCCAGCAGTGAAGATGGGATAACTACCTATGGCTACACCTTC.

The rearrangement joins TRBV2 to TRBJ2-3; the D gene could be TRBD1 or TRBD2 (5 bases each). Germline V gene sequence: CDR1 SNHLY, CDR2 FYNNEI. CDR3 size: 13 residues. The V end was cut by 4 bases, the J end by 14 bases, with 19 bases between. The CDR3 reads CASSGGTPGYPYF. CDR3 nucleotides: TGTGCCAGCAGTGGGGGGACCCCGGGTTATCCGTATTTT. The full variable domain, completed using reference TRBV2 and TRBJ2-3, is EPEVTQTPSHQVTQMGQEVILRCVPISNHLYFYWYRQILGQKVEFLVSFYNNEISEKSEIFDDQFSVERPDGSNFTLKIRSTKLEDSAMYFCASSGGTPGYPYFGPGTRLTVL.

This clonotype was picked up one time. This rearrangement joins TRBV29-1 to TRBJ1-1, with unresolved D. CDR3 length equals 15 residues. V lost 5 bases to trimming and J lost 0 bases, with 16 bases between them. Germline V CDR1 and CDR2: SQVTM, ANQGSEA. CDR3 sequence (DNA): TGCAGCGTTCACCCTATAACTTACATGAACACTGAAGCTTTCTTT. Translating it yields CSVHPITYMNTEAFF.

This clonotype was counted between two and nine times. The chain links TRBV7-2 to TRBJ2-7; 9 nucleotides match TRBD1. The CDR3 consists of 15 residues. V dropped 3 bases and J dropped 0; count of bases not matched to a gene: 3. The germline CDR1 and CDR2 sequences are SGHTA and FQGNSA. CDR3 amino acids: CASSFRTGDSYEQYF. The CDR3 DNA reads TGTGCCAGCAGCTTTAGGACAGGGGACTCCTACGAGCAGTACTTC.

This clonotype was counted only a few times. The V and J genes are TRBV29-1 and TRBJ1-4; possible D gene TRBD1, 5 bases. Germline CDR1 SQVTM, CDR2 ANQGSEA. Trimming took off 6 bases at V and 8 bases at J, with 28 bases between the two ends. The CDR3 is 17 residues long. DNA of the CDR3: TGCAGCGTGTGGACAAGGGAACATGAGGGGATGAACGAAAAACTGTTTTTT. Translation gives CSVWTREHEGMNEKLFF.

V and J are TRBV29-1 and TRBJ2-7; 9 nucleotides align to TRBD1. Per germline, CDR1 SQVTM and CDR2 ANQGSEA. CDR3 size: 13 residues. Trimming removed 4 bases from V and 6 bases from J; junction bases left unmatched: 7. CDR3 sequence reads: CSVALGQGGEQYF. For the CDR3, the DNA is TGCAGCGTTGCCTTGGGACAGGGCGGCGAGCAGTACTTC.

The chain links TRBV18 to TRBJ1-2; D uncertain. The CDR3 is 14 residues long. The germline V gene encodes CDR1 KGHSH and CDR2 LQKENI. V was shortened by 0 bases and J by 4 bases, with 9 bases between the two germline ends. For the CDR3, the DNA is TGTGCCAGCTCACCACCAGGTTGGGTCTATGGCTACACCTTC. This codes for CASSPPGWVYGYTF.

The J gene is TRBJ2-1, the V gene TRBV11-2; D uncertain. V lost 5 bases and J 9 bases, leaving 29 bases between the germline ends. This CDR3 is 18 amino acids long. Germline V lookup: CDR1 SGHAT, CDR2 FQNNGV. The DNA of the CDR3 is TGTGCCAGCAGCCACGTCCCGATTGCTGACTCACCCAGGAGTGAGCAGTTCTTC. It encodes CASSHVPIADSPRSEQFF.

CDR3 in amino acids: CASSLVGQGRQETQYF. The CDR3, as DNA: TGCGCCAGCAGCTTGGTGGGACAGGGGAGGCAAGAGACCCAGTACTTC. The V call is TRBV5-1, the J call TRBJ2-5; 10 positions agree with TRBD1. CDR3 length: 16 residues. Germline assignment: CDR1 SGHRS and CDR2 YFSETQ. Unmatched junction bases numbered 4, after V lost 0 bases and J lost 2 bases.

The chain recombines TRBV27 with TRBJ2-1, with 8 positions matching TRBD2. This CDR3 is built from 16 residues. The V gene end was trimmed by 2 bases and the J gene end by 5 bases; junction bases not matched to a gene: 8. CDR1 and CDR2 from the germline V gene are MNHEY and SMNVEV (reference sequence). The CDR3 loop is CASSLRERGPHNEQFF. For the CDR3, the DNA is TGTGCCAGCAGTTTAAGGGAGCGGGGGCCACACAATGAGCAGTTCTTC.

The chain couples TRBV20-1 to TRBJ1-5; maybe TRBD1 (5 bases). The V gene lost 3 bases and the J gene lost 7 bases, with 10 bases spanning the gap. There are 12 residues in the CDR3. Germline V gene sequence: CDR1 DFQATT, CDR2 SNEGSKA (reference sequence). The DNA of the CDR3 is TGCAGTGCTAGCCGACAGAGACAGCCCCAGCATTTT. Its translation: CSASRQRQPQHF.

This clonotype appeared a few times. This chain's CDR3 is CSGVTGLGEQFF. In nucleotides, the CDR3 is TGCAGCGGGGTCACAGGGTTAGGGGAGCAGTTCTTC. The chain uses TRBV29-1 and TRBJ2-1; tentatively, D is TRBD1 (6 bases). The germline V and J ends were trimmed by 7 bases and 10 bases, with 17 bases remaining between them. The germline V gene encodes CDR1 SQVTM and CDR2 ANQGSEA. The CDR3 length is 12 residues.

This chain joins TRBV11-1 and TRBJ2-7, with no clear D. The tail of the sequence fits TRBJ2-5 better, so the J call may be wrong. The CDR3 extends over 12 amino acids. Germline loops: CDR1 SGHAT, CDR2 FQDESV (reference sequence). CDR3 sequence: CASSQLDETQYF. The CDR3 nucleotides are TGTGCCAGCAGCCAACTGGACGAGACCCAGTACTTC.

CDR3 in DNA: TGTGCCAGCAGCCGGATGCCTAGGTCGGCTGAAGCTTTCTTT. Amino acids: CASSRMPRSAEAFF. The rearrangement uses TRBV3-1 and TRBJ1-1; unclear D gene. CDR3 length: 14 amino acids. The germline V and J ends were trimmed by 4 bases and 6 bases, with 15 bases remaining between them. CDR1 and CDR2 (germline): LGHDT, YNNKEL (reference sequence). Variable domain in full (rest from reference TRBV3-1 and TRBJ1-1): DTAVSQTPKYLVTQMGNDKSIKCEQNLGHDTMYWYKQDSKKFLKIMFSYNNKELIINETVPNRFSPKSPDKAHLNLHINSLELGDSAVYFCASSRMPRSAEAFFGQGTRLTVV.

The chain employs TRBV7-2 and TRBJ1-2; unclear D gene. This CDR3 region has 12 residues. CDR1 is SGHTA, CDR2 FQGNSA, per germline. Trimming took off 5 bases at V and 4 bases at J, with 8 bases between the two ends. Here the CDR3 reads CASSIQAYGYTF. The CDR3 nucleotides are TGTGCCAGCAGCATCCAGGCCTATGGCTACACCTTC. Full variable domain (outside the CDR3, taken from reference TRBV7-2 and TRBJ1-2): GAGVSQSPSNKVTEKGKDVELRCDPISGHTALYWYRQSLGQGLEFLIYFQGNSAPDKSGLPSDRFSAERTGGSVSTLTIQRTQQEDSAVYLCASSIQAYGYTFGSGTRLTVV.

This clonotype was observed a few times. The gene calls are TRBV20-1 and TRBJ1-2, with 9 bases matching TRBD1. V shed 5 bases and J 3 bases; nucleotides not matched to a gene: 4. Germline values: CDR1 DFQATT, CDR2 SNEGSKA (reference sequence). The CDR3 extends over 13 amino acids. In DNA form, the CDR3 reads TGCAGTGCTCCTACAGGGGGCGACTATGGCTACACCTTC. The encoded protein is CSAPTGGDYGYTF.

This clonotype was seen a few times. The V call is TRBV12-3 or TRBV12-4, the J call TRBJ1-2, with D possibly TRBD1 on 5 matching bases. The germline V and J ends were trimmed by 4 bases and 1 base, with 16 bases remaining between them. The CDR3 covers 16 residues. CDR3 loop: CASSSADRHLNYGYTF. Here the CDR3 DNA reads TGTGCCAGCAGTTCCGCTGACAGACATCTTAACTATGGCTACACCTTC.

The gene calls are TRBV10-3 and TRBJ2-7; TRBD1 matches at 8 bases. CDR3 length: 17 residues. Germline V lookup: CDR1 ENHRY, CDR2 SYGVKD. Trimming cost V 3 bases and J 1 base; bases outside gene matches: 11. CDR3 DNA: TGTGCCATCAGTGACAAACGGACAGGGATCGGGTCCTACGAGCAGTACTTC. Its protein product is CAISDKRTGIGSYEQYF.

The rearrangement links TRBV4-3 to TRBJ1-1; 7 bases map to TRBD1. The CDR3 has 15 residues. Looked up from germline, CDR1 is LGHNA and CDR2 is YSLEER. The trim removed 0 bases at V and 1 base at J, leaving 2 bases unmatched. In nucleotides, the CDR3 is TGCGCCAGCAGCCAAGATAGACAGGGGAACACTGAAGCTTTCTTT. Translating it yields CASSQDRQGNTEAFF.

This clonotype occurred a few times. Its ends do not fully match the called genes, so a read error is possible. The chain couples TRBV3-1 to TRBJ1-2; D unclear. The length of the CDR3 is 15 residues. Germline V gene data show CDR1 as LGHDT and CDR2 as YNNKEL (reference sequence). In nucleotides, the CDR3 is TGTGCCAGCAGCCAAGGGGCCCCTGGATTCTATAGCTACACCTTC. This translates into CASSQGAPGFYSYTF.

The rearrangement joins TRBV28 to TRBJ2-7, with TRBD1 matching over 7 bases. Germline CDR1 MDHEN, CDR2 SYDVKM. V was clipped by 5 bases and J by 0 bases; unmatched bases: 7. The CDR3 covers 15 residues. The DNA for the CDR3 is TGTGCCAGCAGTAACCGACAGGGCATCTCCTACGAGCAGTACTTC. This translates into CASSNRQGISYEQYF.

This clonotype was seen only a few times. This chain uses TRBV5-1 with TRBJ2-1; no clear D. V dropped 0 bases and J dropped 8 bases, with 9 bases sitting between them. The CDR3 is 13 residues long. Germline V gene data show CDR1 as SGHRS and CDR2 as YFSETQ. CDR3 region: CASSLASIDEQFF. CDR3 in DNA: TGCGCCAGCAGCTTGGCCAGCATCGATGAGCAGTTCTTC.

The V gene is TRBV9, the J gene TRBJ2-5; the match to TRBD2 covers 9 bases. This CDR3 spans 17 amino acids. Germline V gene sequence: CDR1 SGDLS, CDR2 YYNGEE. The V gene end was trimmed by 0 bases and the J gene end by 2 bases; junction bases not matched to a gene: 8. The chain's CDR3 is CASSVDISSGEQETQYF. CDR3 DNA: TGTGCCAGCAGCGTAGATATATCTAGCGGGGAGCAAGAGACCCAGTACTTC.

The sample holds a few counts of this clonotype. The V and J genes are TRBV5-1 and TRBJ1-1, with TRBD1 as a possible D gene (6 bases). V dropped 5 bases and J dropped 4 bases, with 9 bases sitting between them. Looked up from germline, CDR1 is SGHRS and CDR2 is YFSETQ. CDR3 length equals 12 residues. CDR3 loop: CASRGGRTEAFF. The CDR3 DNA sequence: TGCGCCAGCAGGGGGGGGCGCACTGAAGCTTTCTTT.

The CDR3 DNA is TGCGCCAGCAGCCAAGGGGACGGTGGACTCCAGCAGTTCTTC. Protein product: CASSQGDGGLQQFF. The chain combines TRBV4-1 with TRBJ2-1, with D tentatively TRBD1 or TRBD2 (5 bases each). The CDR3 runs to 14 residues. V lost 1 base, J lost 11 bases, and 15 bases lay in between. Germline CDR1 MGHRA, CDR2 YSYEKL.

Remarks on this clonotype: At one of its ends the junction is not consistent with the germline gene, which may arise from a read error. The V and J genes are TRBV10-3 and TRBJ2-5; D unresolved. This CDR3 has 16 amino acids. Germline V gives CDR1 ENHRY, CDR2 SYGVKD. CDR3 residues: CGISESIEYSEETQYF. DNA for the CDR3: TGTGGCATCAGTGAGTCGATTGAGTACTCCGAGGAGACCCAGTACTTC.

This clonotype has just a few counts. The chain joins TRBV29-1 to TRBJ2-7, with 7 bases fitting TRBD2. In germline, CDR1 is SQVTM, CDR2 ANQGSEA. The V and J ends lost 6 bases and 3 bases, in that order; junction bases with no gene match: 8. The CDR3 runs to 13 residues. The CDR3 DNA sequence: TGCAGCGTAAGGAGGCGGGGGAACTACGAGCAGTACTTC. It is translated as CSVRRRGNYEQYF.

This rearrangement joins TRBV28 to TRBJ2-3; D is possibly TRBD1 (6 bases). V was pared by 1 base and J by 5 bases, with 13 bases between. CDR1 is MDHEN, CDR2 SYDVKM, per germline. The CDR3 sequence is 15 residues long. The CDR3: CASSLSGAAVDTQYF. The CDR3 DNA sequence: TGTGCCAGCAGTTTATCAGGGGCAGCCGTAGATACGCAGTATTTT.

This clonotype was detected many times. The V call is TRBV27, the J call TRBJ1-2; a weak D match, TRBD1 (6 bases). This CDR3 has 12 amino acids. Trimming took 5 bases from V and 8 from J, leaving 12 bases between them. In germline, CDR1 is MNHEY, CDR2 SMNVEV (reference sequence). The CDR3 DNA follows: TGTGCCAGCAGTACGGGGGCGCGGGGCTACACCTTC. It translates to CASSTGARGYTF.

The chain has TRBV4-3 and TRBJ1-2; a weak D match, TRBD1 (6 bases). This CDR3 is 14 amino acids long. V lost 0 bases and J lost 5, with 10 bases in between. Germline V gives CDR1 LGHNA, CDR2 YSLEER. CDR3 in DNA: TGCGCCAGCAGCCAAGATATTGGGACATATGGCTACACCTTC. Translated: CASSQDIGTYGYTF.